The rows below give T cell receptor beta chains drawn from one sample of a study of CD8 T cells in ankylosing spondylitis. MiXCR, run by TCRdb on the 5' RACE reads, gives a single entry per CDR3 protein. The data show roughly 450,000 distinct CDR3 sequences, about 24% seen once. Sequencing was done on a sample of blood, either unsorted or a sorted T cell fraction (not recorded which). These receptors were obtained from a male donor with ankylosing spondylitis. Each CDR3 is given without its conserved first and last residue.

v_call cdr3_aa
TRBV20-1 SARGYQGGGYT
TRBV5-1 ASRDGTSTLQTQY
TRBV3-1 ASSVPGQGGELF
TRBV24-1 ATSDGGSSYEQY
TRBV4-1 ASSQAPGPSYNEQF
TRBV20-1 SARDRGYPGRIINGYT
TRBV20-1 SAFPLENTDTQY
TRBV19 ASSPPRVPLNTEAF
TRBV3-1 ASIAGTGYNTEAF
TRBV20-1 SADRGYNTGELF
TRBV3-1 ASSRPGLLNEKLF
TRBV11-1 ASSLAYAAGTGGNQPQH
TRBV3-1 ASSRIHGGPGNTIY
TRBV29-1 SVGGGYEQY
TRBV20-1 SARVTDTQY
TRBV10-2 ASSEPRQAAYEQY
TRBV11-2 ASSITGPDTQY
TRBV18 ASSPPARRELLDTQY
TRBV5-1 ASSPRLGGASYNEQF
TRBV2 ASSEADYEIEQF
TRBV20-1 SAPGVYQETQY
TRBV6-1 ASSTRQRTQY
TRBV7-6 ASSLLAGEPTDTQY
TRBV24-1 ATSDPPGQGANYSSYNEQF
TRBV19 ASSIEGGAGANVLT
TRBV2 ASTVSSYNEQF
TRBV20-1 SARRGGIEKLF
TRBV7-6 ASSRATGVNAGELF
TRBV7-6 ASSNDRAPYEQY
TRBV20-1 SASTGANTEAF
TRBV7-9 ASSLSGQERSPLH
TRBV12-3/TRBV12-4 ASSLVRQGLYEQF
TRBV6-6 ASSYAEIYEQY
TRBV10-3 AISAGEGTDTQY
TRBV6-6 ASSYSETTRPQH
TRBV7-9 ASSFTPRLAGETQY
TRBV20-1 NLDRGYRDGYT
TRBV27 ASRKQGVRNSPLH
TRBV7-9 ASSLRQSNEKLF
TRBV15 ATSRDHPTREETQY
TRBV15 ATSRDWLQETQY
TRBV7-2 ASSTDGQGAYEQY
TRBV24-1 ATSGHSNQPQH
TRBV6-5 ASSYLGGMDQPQH
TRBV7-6 ASSLGLAGGEETQY
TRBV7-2 ASSLVPGQENSPLH
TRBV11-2 ASSLGVGGPGSQETQY
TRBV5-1 ASSFTGYEQY
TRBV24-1 ATSQKTGRSNEQF
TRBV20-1 SAPSPTSGMDNEQF
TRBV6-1 ASSEVSLAGETQY
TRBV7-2 ASSPYGQGLGSPQH
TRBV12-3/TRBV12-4 ASTQRGGSSSYNEQF